Shown below are 24 T cell receptor beta chains from a single sample sequenced in a study of shared clonotypes between healthy human individuals (dated by TCRdb to 2018 to 2021). The library was obtained by the immunoSEQ multiplex PCR assay. The immuneACCESS repertoire file appears here via TCRdb, limited to in-frame rearrangements. These files lack a portion of the clones; in checked studies, under half of the deficit traces to unresolved V genes, and the cause of the others is not known. Here the sample has roughly 700,000 clones; roughly 87% occur a single time. The top ten clonotypes cover 34% of the sample. The specimen sequenced was memory CD8+ T cells from PBMCs. Read against the paper, the sample's cell subset or site label means: CD45RO+ cells pooled with CCR7-negative TemRA cells. The receptors shown here come from a man aged 18 to 30 in good health. Some clones in this sample may be carry-over from other donors' samples.

This CDR3 is CASRQPTSGRYNEQFF. The CDR3 DNA reads as TGTGCCAGCAGACAACCGACTAGCGGGAGGTACAATGAGCAGTTCTTC. The chain is built from TRBV7-9 and TRBJ2-1; TRBD2 matches 13 bases. The CDR3 spans 16 residues. V was clipped by 6 bases and J by 4 bases; unmatched bases: 6. Germline loops: CDR1 SEHNR, CDR2 FQNEAQ (reference sequence).

The V gene is TRBV4-3, the J gene TRBJ2-3; D is unclear. The CDR3 extends over 14 amino acids. V lost 1 base to trimming and J lost 0 bases, with 5 bases between them. Germline V lookup: CDR1 LGHNA, CDR2 YSLEER. The CDR3 loop reads CASSQAPSTDTQYF. CDR3 bases: TGCGCCAGCAGCCAAGCTCCTAGCACAGATACGCAGTATTTT.

This rearrangement joins TRBV27 to TRBJ2-3; 8 bases line up with TRBD2. Germline V gene sequence: CDR1 MNHEY, CDR2 SMNVEV (reference sequence). The length of the CDR3 is 14 residues. V lost 6 bases, J lost 3 bases, and 5 bases stayed unmatched. CDR3 sequence: CASSHREGTDTQYF. The CDR3 coding sequence is TGTGCCAGCAGCCACCGGGAGGGAACAGATACGCAGTATTTT.

This rearrangement joins TRBV2 to TRBJ1-5; TRBD1 aligns across 7 bases. Germline CDR1 is SNHLY and CDR2 is FYNNEI. Losses at the gene ends were 1 base for V and 0 bases for J; bases not matched to a gene: 0. CDR3 length equals 15 residues. The CDR3 protein is CASSEGQGSNQPQHF. CDR3 nucleotides: TGTGCCAGCAGTGAAGGACAGGGTAGCAATCAGCCCCAGCATTTT.

The V gene is TRBV5-4, the J gene TRBJ2-1, with D hard to call. This CDR3 contains 14 residues. The V end was cut by 4 bases, the J end by 5 bases, with 13 bases between. Germline CDR1 is SGHNT and CDR2 is YYREEE (reference sequence). CDR3 DNA sequence: TGTGCCAGCAGCCAAATAACGGGTAACAATGAGCAGTTCTTC. As protein: CASSQITGNNEQFF.

This clone has only one observation. J is TRBJ2-1 and V is TRBV19; the D gene is possibly TRBD2 (7 bases). V was clipped by 6 bases and J by 8 bases, with 23 bases between them. In germline, CDR1 is LNHDA, CDR2 SQIVND (reference sequence). This CDR3 is built from 16 residues. CDR3 DNA sequence: TGTGCCAGTAGCCCGGACCGTGGGGGGGCGGTCGATGAGCAGTTCTTC. Encoded protein: CASSPDRGGAVDEQFF.

The chain joins TRBV18 to TRBJ2-5; D call uncertain. The V end lost 6 bases, the J end lost 5 bases, and 13 bases lay between the germline ends. CDR3 size: 13 residues. The V gene's germline CDR1 is KGHSH and CDR2 LQKENI. In DNA form, the CDR3 reads TGTGCCAGCTCGCCCATGGCCGGGGAGACCCAGTACTTC. Its translation is CASSPMAGETQYF.

The chain is built from TRBV10-2 and TRBJ1-2, with a tentative D call TRBD1 (5 bases). Germline CDR1 WSHSY, CDR2 SAAADI. V dropped 0 bases and J dropped 3 bases, with 14 bases sitting between them. This CDR3 spans 16 amino acids. CDR3 in DNA: TGCGCCAGCAGTGAGTCTACGGCGGCGGGGGACTATGGCTACACCTTC. Translation: CASSESTAAGDYGYTF.

The CDR3 sequence is CASRRVGNRETQYF. The CDR3, as DNA: TGTGCCAGCAGGAGAGTTGGGAACCGGGAGACCCAGTACTTC. V and J are TRBV28 and TRBJ2-5; D is unclear. Germline loops: CDR1 MDHEN, CDR2 SYDVKM. The CDR3 has 14 amino acids. V lost 6 bases to trimming and J lost 5 bases, with 16 bases between them.

The CDR3 DNA reads as TGTGCCAGCAAGTCCGGCGCAGAAAGGGGATACGAGCAGTACTTC. Translating it yields CASKSGAERGYEQYF. The rearrangement joins TRBV28 to TRBJ2-7; weak D call: TRBD1 (5 bases). This CDR3 has 15 residues. Looked up from germline, CDR1 is MDHEN and CDR2 is SYDVKM. Trimming shortened V by 7 bases and J by 4 bases, and 20 bases separated the two germline ends. Drawing the rest from reference TRBV28 and TRBJ2-7, the complete variable domain is DVKVTQSSRYLVKRTGEKVFLECVQDMDHENMFWYRQDPGLGLRLIYFSYDVKMKEKGDIPEGYSVSREKKERFSLILESASTNQTSMYLCASKSGAERGYEQYFGPGTRLTVT.

V gene TRBV9 combines with J gene TRBJ1-4, with a tentative D call TRBD1 (6 bases). CDR1 and CDR2 (germline): SGDLS, YYNGEE. CDR3 length: 15 amino acids. V was pared by 4 bases and J by 6 bases, with 16 bases between. The CDR3 here is CASSFPGGRHEKLFF. CDR3 DNA sequence: TGTGCCAGCAGCTTCCCGGGGGGGCGGCATGAAAAACTGTTTTTT.

This clone has more than one count but fewer than ten. The chain employs TRBV5-4 and TRBJ1-2; D is unclear. CDR3 size: 15 residues. V shed 4 bases and J shed 4 bases, with 17 bases lying between them. Germline CDR1 SGHNT, CDR2 YYREEE (reference sequence). CDR3 bases: TGTGCCAGCAGCGAAACAGCCCCAGGCTCCTATGGCTACACCTTC. This encodes CASSETAPGSYGYTF.

This chain connects TRBV6-4 to TRBJ2-7; possible D gene TRBD2, 5 bases. V was pared by 2 bases and J by 3 bases, with 14 bases between. The CDR3 totals 15 residues. Germline CDR1 reads MRHNA; CDR2 reads SNTAGT. The CDR3 DNA sequence: TGTGCCAGCAGTGACCCGGAGACTAACGACTACGAGCAGTACTTC. Protein: CASSDPETNDYEQYF.

J is TRBJ1-1 and V is TRBV27; TRBD1 aligns across 7 bases. J lost 5 bases, V lost 3 bases, and 9 bases had no gene match. The CDR3 contains 15 residues. CDR1 and CDR2 from the germline V gene are MNHEY and SMNVEV (reference sequence). DNA of the CDR3: TGTGCCAGCAGTTTGCGTACAGGGGTAGGGACTGAAGCTTTCTTT. Translated: CASSLRTGVGTEAFF.

This clone occurred once. The rearrangement uses TRBV19 and TRBJ2-7; D is perhaps TRBD1 (6 bases). The CDR3 extends over 13 amino acids. Germline values: CDR1 LNHDA, CDR2 SQIVND (reference sequence). Trimming took 6 bases from V and 2 from J, leaving 11 bases between them. The CDR3 reads CASSPDSAYEQYF. CDR3 bases: TGTGCCAGTAGCCCGGACAGCGCCTACGAGCAGTACTTC.

This clone was seen a single time. V and J are TRBV4-3 and TRBJ2-1; maybe TRBD2 (5 bases). The CDR3 contains 15 residues. V shed 0 bases and J shed 4 bases, with 10 bases lying between them. Germline-derived CDR1 and CDR2 are LGHNA and YSLEER. The CDR3 loop is CASSQERLSYNEQFF. CDR3 sequence (DNA): TGCGCCAGCAGCCAAGAACGACTATCGTACAATGAGCAGTTCTTC.

The genes are TRBV5-6 and TRBJ1-1; D possibly corresponds to TRBD1 (6 bases). With 0 bases removed from V and 0 bases from J, the gap between germline ends came to 12 bases. The CDR3 is 16 residues long. Germline V gene sequence: CDR1 SGHDT, CDR2 YYEEEE. The CDR3 nucleotides are TGTGCCAGCAGCTTGGGTCCGGACAGATTGAACACTGAAGCTTTCTTT. Translating it yields CASSLGPDRLNTEAFF. The full variable domain, rest sourced from reference TRBV5-6 and TRBJ1-1, is DAGVTQSPTHLIKTRGQQVTLRCSPKSGHDTVSWYQQALGQGPQFIFQYYEEEERQRGNFPDRFSGHQFPNYSSELNVNALLLGDSALYLCASSLGPDRLNTEAFFGQGTRLTVV.

This clone appeared once. V is TRBV18 and J is TRBJ2-7; TRBD1 is a possible D gene (5 bases). Trimming removed 3 bases from V and 4 bases from J, with 13 bases in between. The length of the CDR3 is 14 residues. In germline, CDR1 is KGHSH, CDR2 LQKENI. In DNA, the CDR3 is TGTGCCAGCTCACCGCCTGACAAGGGGTACGAGCAGTACTTC. It encodes CASSPPDKGYEQYF.

The chain recombines TRBV9 with TRBJ1-2, with TRBD1 identical over 7 bases. CDR3 size: 17 residues. Germline CDR1 and CDR2: SGDLS and YYNGEE. V shed 2 bases, J shed 5 bases, and the junction held 15 bases outside the gene matches. The CDR3 reads CASSVSQGPRAAYGYTF. The DNA of the CDR3 is TGTGCCAGCAGCGTTTCACAGGGGCCCCGTGCAGCTTATGGCTACACCTTC. Filled out from reference TRBV9 and TRBJ1-2, the complete variable domain reads DSGVTQTPKHLITATGQRVTLRCSPRSGDLSVYWYQQSLDQGLQFLIQYYNGEERAKGNILERFSAQQFPDLHSELNLSSLELGDSALYFCASSVSQGPRAAYGYTFGSGTRLTVV.

This chain uses TRBV2 with TRBJ2-3; maybe TRBD2 (6 bases). Deletions cut 7 bases from V and 6 bases from J, with 23 bases between. Germline CDR1 is SNHLY and CDR2 is FYNNEI. The CDR3 length is 16 residues. CDR3 sequence reads: CASIIPSGTLADTQYF. For the CDR3, the DNA is TGTGCCAGCATTATACCCTCCGGGACTCTGGCCGATACGCAGTATTTT. Filled out from reference TRBV2 and TRBJ2-3, the complete variable domain reads EPEVTQTPSHQVTQMGQEVILRCVPISNHLYFYWYRQILGQKVEFLVSFYNNEISEKSEIFDDQFSVERPDGSNFTLKIRSTKLEDSAMYFCASIIPSGTLADTQYFGPGTRLTVL.

The V gene is TRBV29-1, the J gene TRBJ2-7; TRBD1 matches 10 bases. The germline V gene encodes CDR1 SQVTM and CDR2 ANQGSEA. The J segment lost 2 bases and the V segment lost 6 bases, leaving 4 bases of the junction unmatched. CDR3 length: 13 amino acids. The CDR3 region has the DNA TGCAGCGTGGGACAGGGGTTCACCTACGAGCAGTACTTC. Protein sequence: CSVGQGFTYEQYF.

The chain carries TRBV15 and TRBJ2-7; D uncertain. Germline V gives CDR1 LNHNV, CDR2 YYDKDF (reference sequence). The CDR3 contains 13 residues. The germline V and J ends were trimmed by 6 bases and 2 bases, with 11 bases remaining between them. CDR3 region: CATSHWETYEQYF. DNA for the CDR3: TGTGCCACCAGTCATTGGGAAACCTACGAGCAGTACTTC.

V is TRBV5-6 and J is TRBJ2-5; TRBD1 is a possible D gene (6 bases). CDR3 length: 14 residues. Germline V gene data show CDR1 as SGHDT and CDR2 as YYEEEE. V dropped 3 bases and J dropped 2 bases, with 11 bases sitting between them. The CDR3 is CASSWTQGQETQYF. CDR3 coding DNA: TGTGCCAGCAGCTGGACCCAGGGGCAAGAGACCCAGTACTTC.

This clone appeared once. The same CDR3 is also encoded by other DNA sequences in this sample. The chain joins TRBV5-6 to TRBJ2-3; unclear D gene. Germline CDR1 reads SGHDT; CDR2 reads YYEEEE. This CDR3 is built from 12 residues. Trimming removed 0 bases from V and 4 bases from J, with 3 bases in between. CDR3 in DNA: TGTGCCAGCAGCTTGGGCGCAGATACGCAGTATTTT. Encoded protein: CASSLGADTQYF.